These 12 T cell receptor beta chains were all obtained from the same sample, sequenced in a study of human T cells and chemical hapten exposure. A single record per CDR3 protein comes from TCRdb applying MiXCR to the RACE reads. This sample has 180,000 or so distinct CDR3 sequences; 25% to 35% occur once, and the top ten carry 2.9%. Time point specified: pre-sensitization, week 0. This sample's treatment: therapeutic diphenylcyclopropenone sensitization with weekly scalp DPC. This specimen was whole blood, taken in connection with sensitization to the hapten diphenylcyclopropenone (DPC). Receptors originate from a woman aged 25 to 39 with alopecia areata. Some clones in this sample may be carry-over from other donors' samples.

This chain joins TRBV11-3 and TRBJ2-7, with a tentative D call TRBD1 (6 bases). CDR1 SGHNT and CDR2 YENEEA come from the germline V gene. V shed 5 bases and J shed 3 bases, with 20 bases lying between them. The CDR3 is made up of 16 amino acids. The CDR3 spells CASSIQTGRSYYEQYF. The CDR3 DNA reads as TGTGCCAGCAGCATTCAGACAGGTAGATCCTACTACGAGCAGTACTTC.

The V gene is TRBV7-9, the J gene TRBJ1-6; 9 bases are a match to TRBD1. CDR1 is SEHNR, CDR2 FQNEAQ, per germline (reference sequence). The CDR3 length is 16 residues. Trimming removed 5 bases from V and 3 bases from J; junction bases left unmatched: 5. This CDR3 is CASSPMTGGYNSPLHF. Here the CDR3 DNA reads TGTGCCAGCAGCCCAATGACAGGGGGCTATAATTCACCCCTCCACTTT.

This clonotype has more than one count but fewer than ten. CDR3: CASSYPGAPLHF. The CDR3 coding sequence is TGTGCCAGCAGTTACCCAGGAGCACCCCTCCACTTT. V usage is TRBV6-5 and J usage is TRBJ1-6; no definite D call. In germline, CDR1 is MNHEY, CDR2 SVGAGI. This CDR3 is built from 12 residues. The V end lost 2 bases, the J end lost 11 bases, and 7 bases lay between the germline ends.

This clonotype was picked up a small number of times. CDR3 sequence (DNA): TGTGCCAGCAGCCAAGGTACTACTCCATACTACGAGCAGTACTTC. This sequence encodes CASSQGTTPYYEQYF. This chain connects TRBV14 to TRBJ2-7, with unresolved D. The V gene lost 1 base and the J gene lost 3 bases, with 13 bases spanning the gap. CDR1 is SGHDN and CDR2 is FVKESK in the germline V gene. This CDR3 has 15 amino acids.

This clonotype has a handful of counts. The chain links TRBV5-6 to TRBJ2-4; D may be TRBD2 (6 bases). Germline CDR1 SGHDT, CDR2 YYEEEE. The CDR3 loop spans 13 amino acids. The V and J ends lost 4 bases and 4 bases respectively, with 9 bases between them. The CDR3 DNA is TGTGCCAGCAGCGAGGCGGGGAAAAACATTCAGTACTTC. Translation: CASSEAGKNIQYF.

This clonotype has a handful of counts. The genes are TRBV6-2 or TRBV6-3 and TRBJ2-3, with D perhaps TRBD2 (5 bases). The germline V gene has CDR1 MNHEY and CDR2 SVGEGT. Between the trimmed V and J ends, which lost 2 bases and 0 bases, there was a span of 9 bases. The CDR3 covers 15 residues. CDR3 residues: CASSYRGPSTDTQYF. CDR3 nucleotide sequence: TGTGCCAGCAGTTACCGCGGGCCGAGCACAGATACGCAGTATTTT.

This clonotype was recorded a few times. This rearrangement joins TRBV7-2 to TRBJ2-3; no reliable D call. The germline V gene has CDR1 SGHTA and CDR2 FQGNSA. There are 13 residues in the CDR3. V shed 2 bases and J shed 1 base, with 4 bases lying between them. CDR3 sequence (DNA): TGTGCCAGCAGCTTAATGGGCACAGATACGCAGTATTTT. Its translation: CASSLMGTDTQYF.

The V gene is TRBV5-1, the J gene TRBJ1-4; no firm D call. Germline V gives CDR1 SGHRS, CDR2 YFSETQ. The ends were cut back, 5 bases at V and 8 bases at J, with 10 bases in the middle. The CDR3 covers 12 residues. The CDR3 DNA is TGCGCCAGCAGGACCGAAGGGGAAAAACTGTTTTTT. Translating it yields CASRTEGEKLFF.

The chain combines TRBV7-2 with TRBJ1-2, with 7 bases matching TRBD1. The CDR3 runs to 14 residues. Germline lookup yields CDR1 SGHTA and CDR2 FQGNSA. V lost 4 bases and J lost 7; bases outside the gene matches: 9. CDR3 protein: CASSWQGGVSGYTF. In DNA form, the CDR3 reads TGTGCCAGCAGCTGGCAGGGGGGAGTCTCTGGCTACACCTTC.

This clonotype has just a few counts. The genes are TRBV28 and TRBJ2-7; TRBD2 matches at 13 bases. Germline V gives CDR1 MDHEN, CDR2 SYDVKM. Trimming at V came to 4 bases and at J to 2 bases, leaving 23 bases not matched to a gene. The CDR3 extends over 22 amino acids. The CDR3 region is CASSSPGLAGSGSFGPAYEQYF. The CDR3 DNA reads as TGTGCCAGCAGTTCCCCGGGACTAGCGGGATCGGGGAGTTTTGGCCCGGCCTACGAGCAGTACTTC. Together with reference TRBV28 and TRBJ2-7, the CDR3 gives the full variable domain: DVKVTQSSRYLVKRTGEKVFLECVQDMDHENMFWYRQDPGLGLRLIYFSYDVKMKEKGDIPEGYSVSREKKERFSLILESASTNQTSMYLCASSSPGLAGSGSFGPAYEQYFGPGTRLTVT.

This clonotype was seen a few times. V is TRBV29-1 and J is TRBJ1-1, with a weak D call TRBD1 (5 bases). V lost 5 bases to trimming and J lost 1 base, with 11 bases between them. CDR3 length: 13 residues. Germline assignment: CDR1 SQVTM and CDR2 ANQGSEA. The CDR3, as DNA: TGCAGCGTTAACCGGGGCTCGAACACTGAAGCTTTCTTT. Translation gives CSVNRGSNTEAFF.

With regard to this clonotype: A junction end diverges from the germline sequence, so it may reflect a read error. The CDR3 is CASSQETSGAGKLFF. CDR3 nucleotide sequence: TGTGCCAGCAGCCAAGAGACTAGCGGAGCCGGGAAGCTGTTTTTT. The chain carries TRBV4-2 and TRBJ2-2, with 9 nucleotides matching TRBD2. Germline-derived CDR1 and CDR2 are LGHNA and YNFKEQ. This CDR3 comprises 15 residues.